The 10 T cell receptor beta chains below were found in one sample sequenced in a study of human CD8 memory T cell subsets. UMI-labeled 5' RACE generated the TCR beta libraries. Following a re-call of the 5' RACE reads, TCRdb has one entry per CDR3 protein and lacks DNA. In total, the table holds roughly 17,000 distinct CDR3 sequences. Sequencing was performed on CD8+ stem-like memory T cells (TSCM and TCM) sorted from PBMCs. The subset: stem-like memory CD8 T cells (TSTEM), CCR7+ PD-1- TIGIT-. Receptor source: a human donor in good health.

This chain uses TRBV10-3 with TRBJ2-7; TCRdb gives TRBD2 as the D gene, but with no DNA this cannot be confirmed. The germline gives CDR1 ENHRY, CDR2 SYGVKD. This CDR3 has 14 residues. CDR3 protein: CAISAGLSSYEQYF.

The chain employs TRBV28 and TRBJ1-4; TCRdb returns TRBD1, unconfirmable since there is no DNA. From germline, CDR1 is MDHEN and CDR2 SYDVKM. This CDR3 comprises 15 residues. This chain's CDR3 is CASSPPGVPNEKLFF.

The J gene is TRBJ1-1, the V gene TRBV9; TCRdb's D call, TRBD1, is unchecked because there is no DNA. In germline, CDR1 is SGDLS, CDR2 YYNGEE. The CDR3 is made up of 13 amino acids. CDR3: CASSNWDRGEAFF.

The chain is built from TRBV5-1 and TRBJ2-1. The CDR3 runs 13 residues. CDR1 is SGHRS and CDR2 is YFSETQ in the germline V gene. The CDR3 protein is CASSWTPDGEQFF.

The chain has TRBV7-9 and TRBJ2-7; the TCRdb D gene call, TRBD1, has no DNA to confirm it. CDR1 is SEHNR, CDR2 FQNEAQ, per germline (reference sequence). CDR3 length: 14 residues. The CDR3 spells CASSPGTGGNEQYF.

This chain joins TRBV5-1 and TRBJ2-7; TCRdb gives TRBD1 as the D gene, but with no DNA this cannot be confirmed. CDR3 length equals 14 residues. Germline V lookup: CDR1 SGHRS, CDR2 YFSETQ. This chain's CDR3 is CASSLGSRGDEQYF.

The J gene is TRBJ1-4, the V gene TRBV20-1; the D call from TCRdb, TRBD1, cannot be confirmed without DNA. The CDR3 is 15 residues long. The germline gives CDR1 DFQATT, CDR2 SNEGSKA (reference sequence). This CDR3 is CSARVTDRGEEKLFF.

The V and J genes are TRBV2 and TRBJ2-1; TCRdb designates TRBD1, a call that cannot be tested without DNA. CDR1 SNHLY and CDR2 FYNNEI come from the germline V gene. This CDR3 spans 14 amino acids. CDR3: CATLSRGGPDEQFF.

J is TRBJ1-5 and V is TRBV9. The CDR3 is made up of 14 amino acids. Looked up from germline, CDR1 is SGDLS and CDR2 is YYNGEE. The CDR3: CASSVSGDNQPQHF.

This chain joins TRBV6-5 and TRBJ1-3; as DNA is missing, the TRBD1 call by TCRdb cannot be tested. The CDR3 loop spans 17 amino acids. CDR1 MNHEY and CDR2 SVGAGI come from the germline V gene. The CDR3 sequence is CASSYTGGLSSGNTIYF.